This T cell receptor beta chain was found in a study of blood T cells in healthy people across ages. Peripheral blood was drawn, about 9.7 milliliters per donor. As concerns this clonotype: The antigen is undetermined.

It was with a sample-barcoded 5' primer and a J-beta primer mix that a second PCR of roughly 6 to 12 cycles was run. TCRdb re-analysed the 5' RACE reads in MiXCR, keeping a single row per CDR3 protein. The sample lists 850,000 to 1,000,000 distinct CDR3 sequences; roughly 51% were seen once. Whole-study results and caveats: A roughly linear age-dependent decrease characterized TCR beta diversity per million T cells.

V shed 7 bases and J shed 5 bases, with 8 bases lying between them. Germline V gene data show CDR1 as LNHNV and CDR2 as YYDKDF (reference sequence). The CDR3 is made up of 12 amino acids. Sequencing was done on a sample of blood. The chain recombines TRBV15 with TRBJ2-2; possibly TRBD2 for D (6 bases). The source is a woman aged 60-70 years in good health. The CDR3 region is CATMAGTGELFF. Written as DNA, the CDR3 is TGTGCCACCATGGCGGGAACCGGGGAGCTGTTTTTT.